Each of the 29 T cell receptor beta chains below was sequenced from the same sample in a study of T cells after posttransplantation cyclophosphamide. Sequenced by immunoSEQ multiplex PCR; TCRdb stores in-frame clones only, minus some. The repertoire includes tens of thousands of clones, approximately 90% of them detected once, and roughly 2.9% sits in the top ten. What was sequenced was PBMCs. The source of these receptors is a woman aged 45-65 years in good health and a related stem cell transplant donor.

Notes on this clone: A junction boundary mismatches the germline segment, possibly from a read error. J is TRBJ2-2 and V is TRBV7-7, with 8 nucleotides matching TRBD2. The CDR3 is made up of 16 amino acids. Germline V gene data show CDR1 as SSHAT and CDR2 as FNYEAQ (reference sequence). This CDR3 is CASSPASGGGTGELFF. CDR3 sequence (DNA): TGTGCTAGCAGCCCAGCTTCGGGAGGGGGGACCGGGGAGCTGTTTTTT.

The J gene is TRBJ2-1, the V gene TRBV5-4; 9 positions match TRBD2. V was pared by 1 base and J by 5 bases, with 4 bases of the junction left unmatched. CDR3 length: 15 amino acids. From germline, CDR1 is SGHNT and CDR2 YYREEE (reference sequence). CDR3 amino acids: CASSLSSGDNNEQFF. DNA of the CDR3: TGTGCCAGCAGCTTGTCTAGCGGGGATAACAATGAGCAGTTCTTC.

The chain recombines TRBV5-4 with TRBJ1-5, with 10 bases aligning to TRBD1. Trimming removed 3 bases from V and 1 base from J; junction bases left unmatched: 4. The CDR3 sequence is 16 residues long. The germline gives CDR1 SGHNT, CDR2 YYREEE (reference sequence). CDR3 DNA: TGTGCCAGCAGCTGGACAGGGGGATCGAGCAATCAGCCCCAGCATTTT. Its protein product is CASSWTGGSSNQPQHF.

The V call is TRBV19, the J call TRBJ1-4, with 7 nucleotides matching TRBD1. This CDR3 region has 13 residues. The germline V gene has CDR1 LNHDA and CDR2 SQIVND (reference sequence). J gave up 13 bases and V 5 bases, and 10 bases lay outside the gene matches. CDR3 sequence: CASSADREERLFF. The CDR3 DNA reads TGTGCCAGTAGTGCAGACAGGGAAGAGAGACTGTTTTTT.

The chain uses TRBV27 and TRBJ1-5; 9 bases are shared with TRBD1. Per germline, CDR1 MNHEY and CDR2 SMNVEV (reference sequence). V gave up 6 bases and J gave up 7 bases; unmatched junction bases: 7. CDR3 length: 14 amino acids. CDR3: CASSQGTGRQPQHF. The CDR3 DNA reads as TGTGCCAGCAGCCAAGGGACAGGGCGGCAGCCCCAGCATTTT.

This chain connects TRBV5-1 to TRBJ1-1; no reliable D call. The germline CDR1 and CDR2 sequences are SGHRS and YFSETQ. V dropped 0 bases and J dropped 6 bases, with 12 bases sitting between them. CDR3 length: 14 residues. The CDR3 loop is CASSLAGSNSEAFF. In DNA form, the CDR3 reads TGCGCCAGCAGCTTGGCCGGGTCCAACTCTGAAGCTTTCTTT.

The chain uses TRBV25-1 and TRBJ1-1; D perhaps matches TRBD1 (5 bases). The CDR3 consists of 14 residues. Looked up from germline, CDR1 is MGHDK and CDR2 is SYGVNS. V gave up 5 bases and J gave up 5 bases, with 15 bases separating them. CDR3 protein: CASSTHGRGTEAFF. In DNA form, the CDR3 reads TGTGCCAGCAGTACCCACGGGAGGGGTACTGAAGCTTTCTTT.

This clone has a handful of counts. DNA of the CDR3: TGTGCCAGCAGTTCCTGGACAGGAGACTCACCCCTCCACTTT. Its protein is CASSSWTGDSPLHF. The genes are TRBV27 and TRBJ1-6, with 7 bases lining up with TRBD1. Germline V CDR1 and CDR2: MNHEY, SMNVEV (reference sequence). The length of the CDR3 is 14 residues. V lost 4 bases to trimming and J lost 10 bases; unmatched junction nucleotides: 7.

CDR3 residues: CASSLRRGGLGEQFF. The CDR3 DNA is TGTGCCAGCAGTTTAAGGCGGGGGGGGCTGGGTGAGCAGTTCTTC. V gene TRBV28 combines with J gene TRBJ2-1, with 9 bases matching TRBD2. CDR3 length: 15 residues. The germline V gene encodes CDR1 MDHEN and CDR2 SYDVKM. Trimming cost V 2 bases and J 9 bases; bases outside gene matches: 8.

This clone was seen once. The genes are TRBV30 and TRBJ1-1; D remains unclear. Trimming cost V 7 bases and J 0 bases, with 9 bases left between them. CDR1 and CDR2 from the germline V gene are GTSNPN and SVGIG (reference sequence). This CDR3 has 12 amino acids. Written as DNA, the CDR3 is TGTGCCTTGAACTTCATGAACACTGAAGCTTTCTTT. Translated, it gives CALNFMNTEAFF.

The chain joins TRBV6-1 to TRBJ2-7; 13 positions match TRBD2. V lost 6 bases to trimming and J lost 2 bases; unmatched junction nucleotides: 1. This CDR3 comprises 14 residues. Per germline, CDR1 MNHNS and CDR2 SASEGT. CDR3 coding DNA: TGTGCCAGCAGACTAGCGGGAGGGCCCTACGAGCAGTACTTC. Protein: CASRLAGGPYEQYF.

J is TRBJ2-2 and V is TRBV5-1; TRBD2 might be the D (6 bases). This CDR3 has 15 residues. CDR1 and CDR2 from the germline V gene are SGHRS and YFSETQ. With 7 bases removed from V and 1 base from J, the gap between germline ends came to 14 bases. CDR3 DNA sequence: TGCGCCAGCGGTCAACCGGGAGAGAACACCGGGGAGCTGTTTTTT. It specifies CASGQPGENTGELFF.

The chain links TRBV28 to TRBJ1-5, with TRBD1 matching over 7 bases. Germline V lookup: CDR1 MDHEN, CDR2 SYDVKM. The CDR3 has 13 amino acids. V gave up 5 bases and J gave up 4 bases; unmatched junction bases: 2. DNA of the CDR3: TGTGCCAGCAGTGGGACAGATAATCAGCCCCAGCATTTT. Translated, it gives CASSGTDNQPQHF.

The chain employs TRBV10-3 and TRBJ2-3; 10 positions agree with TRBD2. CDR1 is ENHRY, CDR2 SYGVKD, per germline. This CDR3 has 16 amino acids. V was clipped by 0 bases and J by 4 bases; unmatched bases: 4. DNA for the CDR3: TGTGCCATCAGTGAGTCGTCTAGCGGGAGCTCAGATACGCAGTATTTT. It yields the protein CAISESSSGSSDTQYF.

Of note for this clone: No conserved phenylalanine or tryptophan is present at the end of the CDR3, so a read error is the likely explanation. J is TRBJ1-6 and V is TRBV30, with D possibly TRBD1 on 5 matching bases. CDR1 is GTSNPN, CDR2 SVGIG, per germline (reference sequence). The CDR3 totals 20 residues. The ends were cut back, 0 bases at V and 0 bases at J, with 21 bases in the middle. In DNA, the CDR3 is TGTGCCTGGAGTGTAATACCCCCTCAGGGCCCCAGCTCCTATAATTCACCCCTCCACCTT. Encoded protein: CAWSVIPPQGPSSYNSPLHL.

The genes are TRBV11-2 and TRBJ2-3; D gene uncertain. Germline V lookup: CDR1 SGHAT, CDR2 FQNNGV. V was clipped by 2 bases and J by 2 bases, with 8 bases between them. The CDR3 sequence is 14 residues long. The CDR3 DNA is TGTGCCAGCAGCTTAACTCCCCTCACAGATACGCAGTATTTT. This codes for CASSLTPLTDTQYF. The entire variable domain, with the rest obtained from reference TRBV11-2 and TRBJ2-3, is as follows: EAGVAQSPRYKIIEKRQSVAFWCNPISGHATLYWYQQILGQGPKLLIQFQNNGVVDDSQLPKDRFSAERLKGVDSTLKIQPAKLEDSAVYLCASSLTPLTDTQYFGPGTRLTVL.

The CDR3 DNA sequence: TGCGCCAGCATTAAGACAGCCCCAGGCGAGCAGTACTTC. It is translated as CASIKTAPGEQYF. The rearrangement uses TRBV10-1 and TRBJ2-7, with D tentatively TRBD1 (5 bases). V lost 7 bases and J lost 6, with 16 bases in between. Germline V CDR1 and CDR2: WNHNN, SYGVQD (reference sequence). The CDR3 is made up of 13 amino acids.

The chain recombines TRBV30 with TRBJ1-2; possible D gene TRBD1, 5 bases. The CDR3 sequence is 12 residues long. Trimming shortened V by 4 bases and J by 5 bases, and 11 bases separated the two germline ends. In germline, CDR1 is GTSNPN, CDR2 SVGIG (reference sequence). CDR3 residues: CAWTREVYGYTF. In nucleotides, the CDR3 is TGTGCCTGGACCAGGGAGGTTTATGGCTACACCTTC.

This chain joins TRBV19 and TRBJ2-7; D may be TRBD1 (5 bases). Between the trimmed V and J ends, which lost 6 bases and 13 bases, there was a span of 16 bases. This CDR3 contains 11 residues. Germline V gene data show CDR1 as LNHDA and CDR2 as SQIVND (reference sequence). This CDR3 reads CASRYQGTAYF. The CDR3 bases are TGTGCCAGTAGATATCAGGGAACGGCTTACTTC. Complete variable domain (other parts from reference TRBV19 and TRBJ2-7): DGGITQSPKYLFRKEGQNVTLSCEQNLNHDAMYWYRQDPGQGLRLIYYSQIVNDFQKGDIAEGYSVSREKKESFPLTVTSAQKNPTAFYLCASRYQGTAYFGPGTRLTVT.

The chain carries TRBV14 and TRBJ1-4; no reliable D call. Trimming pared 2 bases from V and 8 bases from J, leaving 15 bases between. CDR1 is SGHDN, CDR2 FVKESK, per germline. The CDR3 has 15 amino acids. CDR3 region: CASSQLRVRGEKLFF. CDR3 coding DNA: TGTGCCAGCAGCCAACTCCGGGTACGCGGAGAAAAACTGTTTTTT.

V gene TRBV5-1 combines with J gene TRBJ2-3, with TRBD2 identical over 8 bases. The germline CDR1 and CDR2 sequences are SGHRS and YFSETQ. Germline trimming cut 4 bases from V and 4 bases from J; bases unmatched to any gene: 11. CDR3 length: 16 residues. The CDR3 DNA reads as TGCGCCAGCAGCCCTGGCTCGACTAGCGACGCAGATACGCAGTATTTT. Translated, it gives CASSPGSTSDADTQYF.

CDR3 amino acids: CASVIEGLVFGELFF. The CDR3 DNA sequence: TGTGCCAGTGTTATTGAGGGACTAGTTTTCGGGGAGCTGTTTTTT. This chain links TRBV6-1 with TRBJ2-2, with 8 nucleotides matching TRBD2. Germline V gene sequence: CDR1 MNHNS, CDR2 SASEGT. J lost 7 bases, V lost 9 bases, and 13 bases had no gene match. The CDR3 length is 15 residues.

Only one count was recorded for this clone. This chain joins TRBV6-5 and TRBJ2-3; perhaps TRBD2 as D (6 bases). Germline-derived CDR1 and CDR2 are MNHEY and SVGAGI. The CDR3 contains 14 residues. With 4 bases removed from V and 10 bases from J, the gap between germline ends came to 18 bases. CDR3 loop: CASSSPLDGGPQYF. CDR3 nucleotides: TGTGCCAGCAGTTCACCGTTGGACGGGGGTCCGCAGTATTTT.

The CDR3 nucleotides read TGTGCCAGCAGTAGGACAGGGCTAAATTCACCCCTCCACTTT. The encoded protein is CASSRTGLNSPLHF. V and J are TRBV2 and TRBJ1-6; 8 bases map to TRBD1. The CDR3 loop spans 14 amino acids. After removal of 5 bases from V and 7 bases from J, the junction contained 4 bases not matched to a gene. Germline V gives CDR1 SNHLY, CDR2 FYNNEI.

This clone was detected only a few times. CDR3 coding DNA: TGTGCCAGCAGCCCCCCAAGGGGGCCCCAGCATTTT. Its protein is CASSPPRGPQHF. The chain uses TRBV28 and TRBJ1-5; TRBD1 is a possible D gene (5 bases). Germline loops: CDR1 MDHEN, CDR2 SYDVKM. V was trimmed by 6 bases and J by 9 bases, leaving 12 bases between them. The CDR3 extends over 12 amino acids.

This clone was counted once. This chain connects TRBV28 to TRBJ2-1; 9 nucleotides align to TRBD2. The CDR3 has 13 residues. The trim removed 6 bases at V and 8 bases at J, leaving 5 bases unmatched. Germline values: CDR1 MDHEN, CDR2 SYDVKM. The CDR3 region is CASREIAGDEQFF. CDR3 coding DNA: TGTGCCAGCAGGGAAATAGCGGGAGATGAGCAGTTCTTC.

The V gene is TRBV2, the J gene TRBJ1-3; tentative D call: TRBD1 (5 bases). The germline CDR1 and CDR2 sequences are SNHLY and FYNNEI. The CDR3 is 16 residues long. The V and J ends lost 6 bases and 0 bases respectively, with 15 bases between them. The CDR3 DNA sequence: TGTGCCAGCAGGGGTGGTAGGGGCCTCTCTGGAAACACCATATATTTT. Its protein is CASRGGRGLSGNTIYF.

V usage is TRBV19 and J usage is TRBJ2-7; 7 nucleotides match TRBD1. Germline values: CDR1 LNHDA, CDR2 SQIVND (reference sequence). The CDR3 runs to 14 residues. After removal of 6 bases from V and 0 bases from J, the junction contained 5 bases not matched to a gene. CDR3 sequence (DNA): TGTGCCAGTAGCACCGACAGGGTCTCCTACGAGCAGTACTTC. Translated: CASSTDRVSYEQYF.

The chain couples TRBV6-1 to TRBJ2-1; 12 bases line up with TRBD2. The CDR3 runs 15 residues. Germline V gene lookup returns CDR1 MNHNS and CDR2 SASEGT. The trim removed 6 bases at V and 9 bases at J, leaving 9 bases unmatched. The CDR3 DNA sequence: TGTGCCAGCAGCAGACTAGCGGGGGAAAGGAGTGAGCAGTTCTTC. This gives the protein CASSRLAGERSEQFF.